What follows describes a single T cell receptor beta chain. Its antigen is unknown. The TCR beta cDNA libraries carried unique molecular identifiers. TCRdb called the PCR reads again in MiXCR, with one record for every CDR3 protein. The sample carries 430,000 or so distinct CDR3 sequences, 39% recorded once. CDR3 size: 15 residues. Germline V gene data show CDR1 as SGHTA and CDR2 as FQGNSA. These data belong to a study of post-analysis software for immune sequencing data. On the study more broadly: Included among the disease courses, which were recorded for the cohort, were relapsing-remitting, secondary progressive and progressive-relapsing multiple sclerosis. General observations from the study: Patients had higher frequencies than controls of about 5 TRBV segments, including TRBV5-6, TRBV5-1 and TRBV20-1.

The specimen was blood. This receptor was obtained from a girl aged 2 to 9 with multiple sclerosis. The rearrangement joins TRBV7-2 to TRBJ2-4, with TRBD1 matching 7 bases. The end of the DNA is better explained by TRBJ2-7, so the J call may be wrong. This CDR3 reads CASSLTVRDSYEQYF. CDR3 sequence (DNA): TGTGCCAGCAGCTTAACGGTTCGGGACAGCTACGAGCAGTACTTC.